This T cell receptor (beta chain) was recorded in a study of T cell repertoires in cytomegalovirus infection. Study-wide context: Shared public TCR beta signatures pointed to both CMV infection and a matching HLA type.

Points from the study as a whole: Carriers of CMV plus the relevant HLA were identified by cumulative public TCR beta family frequency. Clonotype analysis showed dominance of the ex vivo response by HLA-C-restricted CMV-specific TCR beta clonotypes.

The CDR3 spans 15 residues. CDR1 is MNHEY, CDR2 SVGAGI, per germline. Trimming took off 8 bases at V and 3 bases at J, with 17 bases between the two ends. TCRdb reanalysed the reads using MiXCR and keeps one entry per CDR3 protein. Here the sample spans 500,000 or so distinct CDR3 sequences, approximately 15% being singletons. This clonotype was recorded at least ten times. Its antigen is unknown. This TCR derives from a human donor in good health (CMV status not recorded). Some clones in this sample may be carry-over from other donors' samples. The V gene is TRBV6-5, the J gene TRBJ2-1; D remains ambiguous. Material for sequencing was CD8+ T cells from PBMCs. The CDR3 loop reads CASSPPRRNYNEQFF. CDR3 coding DNA: TGTGCCAGCTCCCCGCCTAGGAGAAACTACAATGAGCAGTTCTTC.